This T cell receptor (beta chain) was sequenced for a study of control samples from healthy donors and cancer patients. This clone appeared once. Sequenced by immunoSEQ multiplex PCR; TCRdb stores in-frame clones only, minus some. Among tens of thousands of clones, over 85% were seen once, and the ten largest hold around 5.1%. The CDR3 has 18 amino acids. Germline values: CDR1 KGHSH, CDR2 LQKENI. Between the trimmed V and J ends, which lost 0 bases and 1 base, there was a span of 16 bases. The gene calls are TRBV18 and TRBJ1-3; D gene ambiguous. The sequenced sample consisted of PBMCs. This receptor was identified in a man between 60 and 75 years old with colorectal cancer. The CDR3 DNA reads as TGTGCCAGCTCACCACCCGGTCCGGGTATATTGTCTGGAAACACCATATATTTT. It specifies CASSPPGPGILSGNTIYF.